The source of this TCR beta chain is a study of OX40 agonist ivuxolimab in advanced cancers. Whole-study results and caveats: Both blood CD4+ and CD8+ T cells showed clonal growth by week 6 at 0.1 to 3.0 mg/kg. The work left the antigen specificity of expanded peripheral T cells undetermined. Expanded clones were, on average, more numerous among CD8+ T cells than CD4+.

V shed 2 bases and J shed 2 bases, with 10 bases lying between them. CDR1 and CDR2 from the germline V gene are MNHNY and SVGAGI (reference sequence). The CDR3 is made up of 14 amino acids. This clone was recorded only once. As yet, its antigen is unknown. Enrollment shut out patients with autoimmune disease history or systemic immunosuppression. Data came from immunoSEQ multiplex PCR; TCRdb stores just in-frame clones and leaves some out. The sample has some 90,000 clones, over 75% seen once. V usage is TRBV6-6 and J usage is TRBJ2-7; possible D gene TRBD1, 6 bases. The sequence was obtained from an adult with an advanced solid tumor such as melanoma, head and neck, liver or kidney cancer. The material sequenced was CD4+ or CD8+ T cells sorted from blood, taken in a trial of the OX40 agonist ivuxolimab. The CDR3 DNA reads TGTGCCAGCAGTTACGGCAGGGGCGCCTACGAGCAGTACTTC. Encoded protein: CASSYGRGAYEQYF.